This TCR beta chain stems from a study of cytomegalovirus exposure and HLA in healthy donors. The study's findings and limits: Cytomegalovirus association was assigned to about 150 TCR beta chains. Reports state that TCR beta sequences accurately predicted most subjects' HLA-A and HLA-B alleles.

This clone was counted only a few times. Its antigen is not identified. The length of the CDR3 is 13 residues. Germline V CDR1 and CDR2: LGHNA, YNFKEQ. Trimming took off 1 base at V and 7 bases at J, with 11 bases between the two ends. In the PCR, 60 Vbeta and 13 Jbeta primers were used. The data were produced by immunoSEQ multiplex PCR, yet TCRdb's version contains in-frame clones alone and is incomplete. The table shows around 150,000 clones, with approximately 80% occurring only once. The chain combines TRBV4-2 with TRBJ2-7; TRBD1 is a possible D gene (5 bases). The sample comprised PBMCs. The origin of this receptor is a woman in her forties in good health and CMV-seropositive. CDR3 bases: TGTGCCAGCAGCCAAGGGGGAAGACAGGAGCAGTACTTC. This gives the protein CASSQGGRQEQYF.